This TCR beta chain emerged from a study of cytomegalovirus exposure and HLA in healthy donors (dated by TCRdb to about 2017). Describing the broader study: An earlier analysis of 587 of the donors reported 250 to 300 Gb of sequence data and 95 million to 140 million unique TCR beta sequences obtained from about 200 million T cells. Donor age, sex, ethnicity and CMV serostatus were compiled together with the repertoire data. Approximately 300 gigabases of sequencing data and 70 million to 95 million unique TCR sequences made up an early release that covered approximately 620 HLA-typed donors. Among about 370 genotyped donors of the cohort, an average of around 250,000 unique TCR beta nucleotide sequences was sequenced per donor, of which about 18% were non-productive. All discovery cohort repertoires had been generated on a single sequencing platform. The study used immunosequencing to profile the T cell repertoires of several hundred subjects and linked those repertoires to cytomegalovirus serostatus. In a later genetic analysis, genome-wide SNP genotypes for about three fifths of the 666 donors were used, and that subset was treated as a discovery cohort. Four to six DR-DQ haplotypes were handled as single units for association and clustering, since linkage in the cohort was strong. To predict cytomegalovirus infection status, the study combined high-throughput TCR immunosequencing, statistical association of individual TCRs with disease status, and machine learning. HLA typing covered class I and class II loci at four-digit resolution. The study aimed to test whether signatures of past pathogen exposure could be identified by cataloging public T cell receptors. Among the roughly 410 genotyped donors, approximately 76% belonged to the genetic ancestry cluster associated with self-reported Caucasian donors. Typing coverage differed by locus: A, B, C, DRB1 and DQB1 were typed in roughly 629-630 donors, DQA1 in around 500, DPA1 in roughly 590, and DPB1 in 400 to 490. An earlier analysis of several hundred of the donors applied high-throughput TCR beta sequencing to assess whether each TCR beta V gene segment acted as functional or pseudogenic. A separate validation cohort of over 95 different subjects was used in addition to the roughly 620-subject first cohort. Rather than drawing on any new phenotypic data, the later analysis identified candidate immune exposures from TCR beta sequences and the way those sequences occurred across donors. A later analysis re-examined previously published TCR beta repertoires from roughly 650 donors and added high-resolution HLA genotyping to investigate patterns of TCR occurrence.

Summary of the overall study and its limitations: In this cohort, only TCR beta chains were sequenced, and detectable features were limited by the absence of alpha or paired-chain data. The study listed 164 TCR beta chains as associated with cytomegalovirus. Because the 87-base-pair reads could not distinguish some IMGT-functional V segments, including TRBV6-2 and TRBV6-3, those segments were excluded. A further reported finding was that TCR beta sequences accurately predicted the HLA-A and HLA-B alleles for most subjects in the first cohort. Correlated functional status among segregating V segments might reflect linkage disequilibrium, but an unknown experimental factor could not be ruled out. Seventeen rarely observed V segments, including chromosome 9 orphons, were excluded from the earlier analysis of several hundred of the donors because counts were too low. For the cohort, immune exposure information was limited to CMV serostatus. In both the original and validation cohorts, the classifier was reported to diagnose cytomegalovirus status with high specificity and sensitivity. Because HLA typing was missing for some donors at each locus, association tests included only the typed subset. It was suggested by the authors that the approach could potentially be generalized to other disease states and immunological phenotypes. In a later analysis, several top co-occurrence clusters were reported to appear linked to parvovirus B19, influenza, CMV and Epstein-Barr virus. In an earlier analysis of about 540 of the donors, most TCR beta V segments were observed in productive rearrangements about 87% or about 30% of the time, broadly matching IMGT annotations. In a later analysis, most CMV-associated TCR beta chains were found to appear HLA-restricted, with HLA associations seemingly driven largely by CMV exposure. In a later genetic analysis, a missense DCLRE1C variant was associated with V-gene and J-gene trimming of TCR beta chains, and the association was replicated in an independent cohort. Across donors, most TCR sequences were observed very rarely, whereas some public TCRs were present in many individuals. When HLA alleles, especially DR and DQ, strongly co-occurred, TCR associations were difficult to assign to individual alleles. Compared with the approximately 670-donor mean, donors in an Asian-associated ancestry cluster had fewer N-insertions in productive TCRs, according to a later genetic analysis. Specific HLA alleles were associated with 15,000 to 20,000 TCR beta sequences at a false discovery rate of 0.05 in a later analysis. Presence/absence analyses assumed roughly uniform sequencing depth across donors, an assumption that may not hold. In vitro tests confirmed that a few of the cytomegalovirus-associated TCR beta chains recognize cytomegalovirus antigens. In a later analysis, HLA-associated TCR beta chains showed more clonal expansion and lower generation probabilities than non-associated chains that were equally common. A later analysis found that TCR association rates varied across HLA loci, with DRB1 alleles showing the most associated TCRs and HLA-C alleles the fewest. The sequencing pipeline was judged likely to have produced a cluster of highly shared sequence variants as a technical artifact.

The CDR1 and CDR2 encoded by the germline V gene are MNHNS and SASEGT. The CDR3, cysteine through phenylalanine, is 16 amino acids long. Only CDR3 DNA is held: 48 bases, read in frame from base 1. After removal of 3 bases from V and 5 bases from J, the junction retains 6 bases not matched to a gene. The cohort consisted of 600 or so healthy bone marrow donors. All cohort members were sampled while nominally healthy, although unrecorded immune exposures were likely present. The donor tested CMV seronegative and was one of the 352 seronegative cohort members. A peripheral blood sample was collected from each donor, and TCR beta sequencing was performed on peripheral blood mononuclear cells. The Qiagen DNeasy Blood Extraction Kit was used to extract genomic DNA from the blood cell samples. Comment on this clone: No cognate antigen has been identified for it. No base quality values were provided; no much bigger clone lies one nucleotide off.

The library was produced with the immunoSEQ multiplex PCR assay. The multiplex PCR relied on a mix of 60 forward primers for TCR Vbeta segments and 13 reverse primers for TCR Jbeta segments. The CDR3 region of rearranged TCR beta genes was amplified from genomic DNA with a multiplex PCR assay. The amplified TCR beta libraries were sequenced on the Illumina HiSeq System as 87-base-pair reads. Per the source publication's procedure: A later analysis tallied around 80 million unique TCR beta chains across the 660 or so repertoires, and about 10 million of those chains were shared by two or more donors. Raw reads were error-corrected and collapsed into unique sequences with a nearest-neighbor algorithm that merged closely related sequences to remove PCR and sequencing errors. CDR3 sequences were aligned to IMGT reference sequences to assign V, D and J gene segments. Each retained sequence needed at least a six-nucleotide match to both a V gene segment and a J gene segment. Rearrangements were called productive when the CDR3 lacked stop codons and stayed in frame with V and J; all others were non-productive. Following IMGT convention, CDR3 was defined as the stretch from the second conserved V-encoded cysteine to the conserved J-encoded phenylalanine. The earlier analysis of about 610 of the donors excluded any sequence lacking an unambiguous match to a single V gene segment. An earlier analysis of 587 of the donors called V segments functional above 56.7% productive rearrangements and segregating when the between-donor standard deviation exceeded 5%. A statistical classification framework was built for diagnosing cytomegalovirus status from the catalog of TCR beta chain sequences. V and J gene assignment, in a later analysis, came from comparing TCR nucleotide sequences with IMGT/GENE-DB human TR gene sequences. Using the TCRdist pipeline, a later analysis assigned CDR3 sequences along with most-parsimonious VDJ recombination scenarios. In a later analysis, every TCR beta chain was defined by the combination of its CDR3 amino acid sequence and its V-gene family, and reads without a unique V-gene family were dropped. As a way to deal with suspected cross-contamination and a sequencing artifact, a later analysis dropped 500 to 700 nucleotide sequences that were highly shared and had low generation probability. For each public chain, a later analysis derived a clonal expansion index from normalized ranks of inferred template counts within each repertoire. In a later analysis, generation probabilities were computed using a VDJ recombination model fitted to out-of-frame rearrangements, and the results were checked against IGoR. A later analysis scored TCR-TCR, TCR-HLA and TCR-CMV co-occurrence with hypergeometric tests, applying a repertoire-size bias correction to TCR pairs. A later analysis estimated false discovery rates by permuting HLA or CMV assignments 20 times. In a later analysis, co-occurring TCRs were grouped using DBSCAN, with TCRdist sequence similarity added in when clustering inside HLA-allele-positive subsets. Co-occurrence clustering excluded repertoires with fewer than 30,000 or more than 120,000 public chains, plus five with anomalous nucleotide sharing. TCRdb mirrors the immuneACCESS table, restricted to in-frame sequences. Some clones are absent from its copies; in checked studies, under half trace to an unresolved V gene, and the reason for the others is unknown. For V, J and clone size, that table is used; D and trimming come from the DNA. This sample holds tens of thousands of clones; approximately 70% were observed only once. The ten largest clones represent under 6.5% of the sample.

The receptor's source is a man aged 50 to 60 in good health and CMV-seronegative. The sequence links TRBV6-1 to TRBJ1-5; 11 nucleotides in the junction match TRBD1. The sequencing sample was made of PBMCs. The CDR3 amino acid sequence is: CASSEGTGGRYQPQHF. The DNA reads as follows: TGTGCCAGCAGTGAGGGGACAGGGGGTAGGTATCAGCCCCAGCATTTT.